This T cell receptor (beta chain) comes out of a study of CD8 T cells in Susac syndrome. The study's findings and limits: As the study acknowledged, the number of individuals in its TCR sequencing and HLA analysis was relatively small.

After extraction with the RNeasy kit, roughly 0.45 to 1 ug of the RNA was reverse transcribed using random hexamers. Multiplex PCR with immunoSEQ amplified the TCR beta CDR3 across 54 Vbeta and 13 Jbeta. TCRdb re-called the immunoSEQ multiplex PCR reads with MiXCR, one entry per CDR3 protein. This sample yields 150,000 to 200,000 distinct CDR3 sequences, of which just under 95% are seen a single time; 0.1% belongs to the top ten. Remarks on this clonotype: Its antigen is not identified.

The germline V and J ends were trimmed by 1 base and 0 bases, with 9 bases remaining between them. The CDR3 has 15 amino acids. Germline lookup yields CDR1 SEHNR and CDR2 FQNEAQ (reference sequence). Blood CD8+ and CD4+ T cells underwent high-throughput TCR beta sequencing. Negative isolation was applied to CD8+ and CD4+ T cells, and FACS enrichment was applied to TEMRA cells. This TCR derives from a human donor in good health. The sequenced sample was CD4+ T cells from PBMCs. The chain is built from TRBV7-9 and TRBJ1-1; the D is unclear. The CDR3 loop is CASSLGSSLNTEAFF. For the CDR3, the DNA is TGTGCCAGCAGCTTAGGGTCCAGCCTGAACACTGAAGCTTTCTTT.